Below, 27 T cell receptor beta chains from the same sample are listed, as sequenced in a study of blood T cell repertoires in COVID-19. The assay was immunoSEQ multiplex PCR, and TCRdb's table has in-frame clones only and misses some. The sample includes 300,000 or so clones, approximately 90% of them seen just once. Input material: PBMCs or T cells enriched from blood (not recorded which). The receptors here all came from a woman aged 30 to 39 who had recovered from COVID-19.

The sample holds one count of this clone. The V gene is TRBV28, the J gene TRBJ2-3; 8 positions agree with TRBD2. The CDR3 contains 16 residues. CDR1 MDHEN and CDR2 SYDVKM come from the germline V gene. Germline trimming cut 7 bases from V and 2 bases from J; bases unmatched to any gene: 11. This CDR3 is CASTSGGPSYTDTQYF. The DNA of the CDR3 is TGTGCCAGCACCAGCGGGGGACCCTCCTACACAGATACGCAGTATTTT.

The chain employs TRBV28 and TRBJ1-5, with 11 nucleotides matching TRBD1. CDR1 MDHEN and CDR2 SYDVKM come from the germline V gene. The CDR3 is made up of 17 amino acids. With 4 bases clipped from V and 4 bases from J, the junction kept 9 bases outside the gene matches. CDR3 region: CASSSRTGGRSNQPQHF. CDR3 nucleotides: TGTGCCAGCAGTTCCCGGACAGGGGGCCGGAGTAATCAGCCCCAGCATTTT. The whole variable domain, remainder taken from reference TRBV28 and TRBJ1-5, is DVKVTQSSRYLVKRTGEKVFLECVQDMDHENMFWYRQDPGLGLRLIYFSYDVKMKEKGDIPEGYSVSREKKERFSLILESASTNQTSMYLCASSSRTGGRSNQPQHFGDGTRLSIL.

This clone was seen once. V gene TRBV5-1 combines with J gene TRBJ2-5; TRBD2 matches 11 bases. The CDR3 consists of 16 residues. Germline V gene lookup returns CDR1 SGHRS and CDR2 YFSETQ. Unmatched junction bases numbered 5, after V lost 2 bases and J lost 2 bases. This CDR3 is CASSFSSGRSQETQYF. CDR3 nucleotide sequence: TGCGCCAGCAGCTTTTCTAGCGGGAGGTCGCAAGAGACCCAGTACTTC.

The chain carries TRBV9 and TRBJ1-2, with D unresolved. There are 15 residues in the CDR3. CDR1 is SGDLS and CDR2 is YYNGEE in the germline V gene. The V and J ends lost 2 bases and 0 bases respectively, with 11 bases between them. The CDR3: CASSVSAEPNYGYTF. In DNA form, the CDR3 reads TGTGCCAGCAGCGTCTCCGCAGAACCTAACTATGGCTACACCTTC.

V usage is TRBV3-1 (or the pseudogene TRBV3-2) and J usage is TRBJ1-1; 9 bases are shared with TRBD1. Germline CDR1 is LGHDT and CDR2 is YNNKEL (reference sequence). The CDR3 runs to 16 residues. Trimming at V came to 4 bases and at J to 0 bases, leaving 6 bases not matched to a gene. This CDR3 reads CASSPGTGKVNTEAFF. Written as DNA, the CDR3 is TGTGCCAGCAGCCCAGGGACAGGGAAGGTGAACACTGAAGCTTTCTTT.

The chain joins TRBV18 to TRBJ2-2; perhaps TRBD2 as D (6 bases). The V end lost 0 bases, the J end lost 4 bases, and 9 bases lay between the germline ends. Per the germline V gene, CDR1 is KGHSH and CDR2 is LQKENI. There are 15 residues in the CDR3. The DNA for the CDR3 is TGTGCCAGCTCACCACCCGCGGGAAGCACCGGGGAGCTGTTTTTT. Amino acids: CASSPPAGSTGELFF.

The chain couples TRBV7-6 to TRBJ2-7, with 12 bases identical to TRBD2. Per the germline V gene, CDR1 is SGHVS and CDR2 is FNYEAQ. Unmatched junction bases numbered 2, after V lost 1 base and J lost 4 bases. CDR3 length equals 15 residues. The CDR3, as DNA: TGTGCCAGCAGCTTAGAAGGGACTAGCGGGTACGAGCAGTACTTC. The encoded protein is CASSLEGTSGYEQYF.

The rearrangement joins TRBV9 to TRBJ2-7; D might be TRBD1 (6 bases). Trimming cost V 3 bases and J 7 bases, with 17 bases left between them. This CDR3 has 14 residues. Germline loops: CDR1 SGDLS, CDR2 YYNGEE. CDR3 nucleotide sequence: TGTGCCAGCAGCGGAGGATTGGGGGCGTATGAGCAGTACTTC. Amino acid sequence: CASSGGLGAYEQYF.

This clone was observed once. This rearrangement joins TRBV29-1 to TRBJ2-5, with TRBD2 matching 14 bases. The germline CDR1 and CDR2 sequences are SQVTM and ANQGSEA. After removal of 6 bases from V and 5 bases from J, the junction contained 5 bases not matched to a gene. The CDR3 contains 14 residues. DNA of the CDR3: TGCAGCGTACCGGGACTAGCGGGAGTGGAGACCCAGTACTTC. Translated, it gives CSVPGLAGVETQYF.

As DNA, the CDR3 is TGTGCCAGCAGCAAACAGGAAAACTATGGCTACACCTTC. The encoded protein is CASSKQENYGYTF. The chain uses TRBV4-2 and TRBJ1-2; TRBD1 is a possible D gene (5 bases). The germline V and J ends were trimmed by 5 bases and 2 bases, with 9 bases remaining between them. The germline V gene encodes CDR1 LGHNA and CDR2 YNFKEQ. The CDR3 sequence is 13 residues long.

V gene TRBV25-1 combines with J gene TRBJ2-6; TRBD1 aligns across 7 bases. CDR1 and CDR2 (germline): MGHDK, SYGVNS. Trimming took 5 bases from V and 1 from J; bases not matched to a gene: 5. The CDR3 extends over 16 amino acids. The CDR3 DNA is TGTGCCAGCAGTAGCACAGGGGTTTCTGGGGCCAACGTCCTGACTTTC. It specifies CASSSTGVSGANVLTF. Full variable domain (rest looked up from reference TRBV25-1 and TRBJ2-6): EADIYQTPRYLVIGTGKKITLECSQTMGHDKMYWYQQDPGMELHLIHYSYGVNSTEKGDLSSESTVSRIRTEHFPLTLESARPSHTSQYLCASSSTGVSGANVLTFGAGSRLTVL.

The V and J genes are TRBV7-9 and TRBJ2-3; TRBD2 matches 12 bases. CDR1 is SEHNR and CDR2 is FQNEAQ in the germline V gene (reference sequence). This CDR3 has 15 residues. Trimming at V came to 5 bases and at J to 7 bases, leaving 7 bases not matched to a gene. The CDR3 region is CASSPLAGGPYTQYF. The DNA of the CDR3 is TGTGCCAGCAGCCCCCTAGCGGGAGGGCCTTATACGCAGTATTTT.

The genes are TRBV9 and TRBJ2-7; the match to TRBD2 covers 10 bases. Germline values: CDR1 SGDLS, CDR2 YYNGEE. Trimming cost V 3 bases and J 2 bases; bases outside gene matches: 5. The CDR3 is 15 residues long. The CDR3 bases are TGTGCCAGCAGCGACCGGACTAGCGGTACCTACGAGCAGTACTTC. The encoded protein is CASSDRTSGTYEQYF.

The chain is built from TRBV2 and TRBJ1-2; 7 bases line up with TRBD1. The V gene end was trimmed by 2 bases and the J gene end by 6 bases; junction bases not matched to a gene: 3. Germline V gene data show CDR1 as SNHLY and CDR2 as FYNNEI. The CDR3 sequence is 13 residues long. The CDR3 DNA reads TGTGCCAGCAGTGAATTCACAGGGGATGGCTACACCTTC. It specifies CASSEFTGDGYTF.

V and J are TRBV6-5 and TRBJ1-2; D call uncertain. The CDR3 is 14 amino acids. Trimming stripped 4 bases from V and 3 bases from J, with 12 bases between. Germline-derived CDR1 and CDR2 are MNHEY and SVGAGI. The CDR3 here is CASSSLYGDYGYTF. The CDR3 DNA sequence: TGTGCCAGCAGTTCCCTATACGGGGACTATGGCTACACCTTC.

CDR3 in amino acids: CASSPQGGLNYGYTF. The CDR3 DNA sequence: TGTGCCAGCAGTCCCCAGGGAGGTCTTAACTATGGCTACACCTTC. The rearrangement joins TRBV28 to TRBJ1-2, with a tentative D call TRBD1 (5 bases). CDR3 length: 15 amino acids. Germline V gives CDR1 MDHEN, CDR2 SYDVKM. V lost 5 bases to trimming and J lost 1 base, with 14 bases between them.

The V call is TRBV4-3, the J call TRBJ2-2, with TRBD2 matching over 7 bases. The ends lost 0 bases at V and 7 bases at J; junction bases unmatched: 11. The CDR3 runs to 17 residues. Germline CDR1 is LGHNA and CDR2 is YSLEER. Here the CDR3 DNA reads TGCGCCAGCAGCCAAGATTGGGGCGGGAGTGGAAACGGGGAGCTGTTTTTT. Its protein is CASSQDWGGSGNGELFF.

V is TRBV4-3 and J is TRBJ1-1; tentatively, D is TRBD1 (5 bases). The V end was cut by 0 bases, the J end by 1 base, with 12 bases between. Germline V lookup: CDR1 LGHNA, CDR2 YSLEER. The CDR3 is made up of 16 amino acids. CDR3 sequence (DNA): TGCGCCAGCAGCCAAGATTTCGGGGGAACGAACACTGAAGCTTTCTTT. It specifies CASSQDFGGTNTEAFF.

DNA for the CDR3: TGTGCCAGCAGCTTGGCCAACCCTAGCTCAGTTGAGCAGTTCTTC. It codes for CASSLANPSSVEQFF. The rearrangement links TRBV5-6 to TRBJ2-1; perhaps TRBD2 as D (5 bases). V was cut by 0 bases and J by 9 bases, with 16 bases left in between. The CDR3 has 15 amino acids. Germline assignment: CDR1 SGHDT and CDR2 YYEEEE. The variable domain in full, with the rest retrieved from reference TRBV5-6 and TRBJ2-1, is DAGVTQSPTHLIKTRGQQVTLRCSPKSGHDTVSWYQQALGQGPQFIFQYYEEEERQRGNFPDRFSGHQFPNYSSELNVNALLLGDSALYLCASSLANPSSVEQFFGPGTRLTVL.

This clone has only one observation. CDR3 amino acids: CASSPSLGEHSNQPQHF. The CDR3, as DNA: TGTGCCAGCAGCCCGTCCTTAGGGGAACATAGCAATCAGCCCCAGCATTTT. This chain connects TRBV7-2 to TRBJ1-5; D possibly corresponds to TRBD1 (5 bases). CDR1 is SGHTA and CDR2 is FQGNSA in the germline V gene. The germline V and J ends were trimmed by 5 bases and 0 bases, with 17 bases remaining between them. The CDR3 runs to 17 residues.

The V call is TRBV28, the J call TRBJ2-1; D is undetermined. The V and J ends lost 7 bases and 10 bases respectively, with 14 bases between them. The length of the CDR3 is 12 residues. Germline V gene sequence: CDR1 MDHEN, CDR2 SYDVKM. DNA of the CDR3: TGTGCCAGCACTCCTACCTTCGAAGAGCAGTTCTTC. It yields the protein CASTPTFEEQFF.

The V gene is TRBV9, the J gene TRBJ2-5, with TRBD2 identical over 7 bases. Germline CDR1 and CDR2: SGDLS and YYNGEE. Trimming at V came to 3 bases and at J to 5 bases, leaving 10 bases not matched to a gene. This CDR3 has 15 residues. The CDR3 DNA reads as TGTGCCAGCAGCGAGCGACTAGCCCCGGCGGAGACCCAGTACTTC. It codes for CASSERLAPAETQYF.

The gene calls are TRBV19 and TRBJ1-5, with 10 bases identical to TRBD1. CDR1 and CDR2 (germline): LNHDA, SQIVND (reference sequence). V trimming: 10 bases; J trimming: 7 bases; junction bases outside the gene matches: 7. The CDR3 has 13 amino acids. This CDR3 reads CAINPGQGQPQHF. DNA of the CDR3: TGTGCCATTAACCCGGGACAGGGGCAGCCCCAGCATTTT.

This chain joins TRBV5-1 and TRBJ2-3; D gene ambiguous. CDR1 is SGHRS, CDR2 YFSETQ, per germline. The CDR3 totals 14 residues. Trimming cost V 0 bases and J 0 bases, with 5 bases left between them. In DNA form, the CDR3 reads TGCGCCAGCAGCTTGGTCGGTAGCACAGATACGCAGTATTTT. As protein: CASSLVGSTDTQYF.

V and J are TRBV4-1 and TRBJ2-1, with 8 bases aligning to TRBD1. The V gene's germline CDR1 is MGHRA and CDR2 YSYEKL. Trimming cost V 0 bases and J 10 bases; bases outside gene matches: 8. The CDR3 extends over 15 amino acids. The DNA for the CDR3 is TGCGCCAGCAGCCAAGAACTTGGACAGGGAATGGAGCAGTTCTTC. This sequence encodes CASSQELGQGMEQFF.

The V and J genes are TRBV5-1 and TRBJ2-1; 10 bases align to TRBD2. This CDR3 comprises 16 residues. Unmatched junction bases numbered 8, after V lost 0 bases and J lost 8 bases. Germline V gene lookup returns CDR1 SGHRS and CDR2 YFSETQ. CDR3 sequence (DNA): TGCGCCAGCAGCTTGGGTCCCCTAGCGGGAGTAGATGAGCAGTTCTTC. This codes for CASSLGPLAGVDEQFF.

This clone was counted once. The chain recombines TRBV12-3 or TRBV12-4 with TRBJ1-2, with D possibly being TRBD1 (5 bases). The CDR3 covers 12 residues. V lost 5 bases and J lost 5, with 9 bases in between. CDR3 region: CASSLRQYGYTF. CDR3 sequence (DNA): TGTGCCAGCAGTCTCAGACAGTATGGCTACACCTTC.